The next 2 T cell receptor beta chains were all read from a single sample in a study of CD8+ T cells in alopecia areata. Treatment described: oral pan-JAK inhibitor, 5-10 mg twice daily. Extraction of RNA preceded its reverse transcription into cDNA, which served as the sequencing template. The protocol was immunoSEQ multiplex PCR, while the TCRdb copy is restricted to in-frame clones and leaves out a portion. The sample includes around 120,000 clones, about 59% of them seen just once. Sequencing was performed on CD4+ T cells sorted from blood, taken at week 4, from a patient treated with tofacitinib. The source is a human donor with alopecia areata.

V and J are TRBV30 and TRBJ2-7, with 7 positions matching TRBD2. CDR1 GTSNPN and CDR2 SVGIG come from the germline V gene (reference sequence). The CDR3 extends over 16 amino acids. V gave up 6 bases and J gave up 3 bases; unmatched junction bases: 17. The CDR3 bases are TGTGCCTGCGACCCAGGGAGCCGGGGAGGGAACTACGAGCAGTACTTC. Protein: CACDPGSRGGNYEQYF.

The CDR3 loop is CSVHGLAGRADTQYF. In nucleotides, the CDR3 is TGCAGCGTACACGGACTAGCGGGGCGGGCAGATACGCAGTATTTT. The chain recombines TRBV29-1 with TRBJ2-3; 12 bases agree with TRBD2. This CDR3 contains 15 residues. V lost 6 bases and J lost 4; bases outside the gene matches: 8. Looked up from germline, CDR1 is SQVTM and CDR2 is ANQGSEA.